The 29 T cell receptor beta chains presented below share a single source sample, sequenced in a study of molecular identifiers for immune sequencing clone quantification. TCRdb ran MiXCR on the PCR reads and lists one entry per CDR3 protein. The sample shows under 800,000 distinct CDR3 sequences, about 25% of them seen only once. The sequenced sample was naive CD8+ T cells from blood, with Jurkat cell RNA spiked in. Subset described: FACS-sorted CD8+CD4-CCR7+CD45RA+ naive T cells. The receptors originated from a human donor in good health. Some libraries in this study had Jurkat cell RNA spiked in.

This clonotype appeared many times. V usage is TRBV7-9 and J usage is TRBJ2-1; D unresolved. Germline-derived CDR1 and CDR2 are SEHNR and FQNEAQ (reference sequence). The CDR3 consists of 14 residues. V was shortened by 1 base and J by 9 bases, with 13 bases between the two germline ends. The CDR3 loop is CASSLVSSMREQFF. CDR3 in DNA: TGTGCCAGCAGCTTAGTTAGTAGCATGCGTGAGCAGTTCTTC. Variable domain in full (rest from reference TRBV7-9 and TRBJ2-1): DTGVSQNPRHKITKRGQNVTFRCDPISEHNRLYWYRQTLGQGPEFLTYFQNEAQLEKSRLLSDRFSAERPKGSFSTLEIQRTEQGDSAMYLCASSLVSSMREQFFGPGTRLTVL.

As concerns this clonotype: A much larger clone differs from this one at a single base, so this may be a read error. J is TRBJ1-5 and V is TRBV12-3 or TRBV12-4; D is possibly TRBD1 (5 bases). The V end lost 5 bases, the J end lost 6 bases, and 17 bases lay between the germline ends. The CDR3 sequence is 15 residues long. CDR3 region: CASSEVYRCGQPQHF. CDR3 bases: TGTGCCAGCAGTGAAGTCTACAGGTGCGGTCAGCCCCAGCATTTT.

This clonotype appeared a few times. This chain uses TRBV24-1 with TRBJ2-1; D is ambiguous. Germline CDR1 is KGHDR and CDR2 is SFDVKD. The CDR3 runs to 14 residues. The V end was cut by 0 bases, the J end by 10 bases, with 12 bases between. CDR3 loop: CATSDLRLDDEQFF. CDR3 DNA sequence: TGTGCCACCAGTGATTTGAGGCTAGACGACGAGCAGTTCTTC.

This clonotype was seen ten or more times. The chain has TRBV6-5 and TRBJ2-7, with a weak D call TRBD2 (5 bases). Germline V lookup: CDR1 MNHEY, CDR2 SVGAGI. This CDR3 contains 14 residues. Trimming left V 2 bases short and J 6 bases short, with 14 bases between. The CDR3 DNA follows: TGTGCCAGCAGTTACGAAGACACGGGGATCGAGCAGTACTTC. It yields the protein CASSYEDTGIEQYF.

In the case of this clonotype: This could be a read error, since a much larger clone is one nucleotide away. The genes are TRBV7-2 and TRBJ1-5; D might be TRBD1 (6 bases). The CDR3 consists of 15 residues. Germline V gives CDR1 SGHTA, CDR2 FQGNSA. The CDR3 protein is CASSPDSRSNQPPHF. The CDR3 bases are TGTGCCAGCAGTCCGGACAGTCGAAGCAATCAGCCCCCGCATTTT.

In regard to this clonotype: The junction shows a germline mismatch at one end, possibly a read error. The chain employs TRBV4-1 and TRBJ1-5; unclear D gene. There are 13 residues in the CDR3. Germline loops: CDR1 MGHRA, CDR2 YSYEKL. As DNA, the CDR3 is TGCGCCAGCAGCCAAGGGAATCATCAGCCCCTGCATTTT. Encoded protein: CASSQGNHQPLHF.

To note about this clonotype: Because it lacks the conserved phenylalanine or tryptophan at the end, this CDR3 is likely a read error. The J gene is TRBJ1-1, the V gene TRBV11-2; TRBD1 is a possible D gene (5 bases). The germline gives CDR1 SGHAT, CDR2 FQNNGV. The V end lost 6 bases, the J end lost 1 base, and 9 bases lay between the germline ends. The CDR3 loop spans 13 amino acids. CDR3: CASRSTGNTEAFL. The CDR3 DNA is TGTGCCAGCAGATCTACAGGGAACACTGAAGCTTTCCTT.

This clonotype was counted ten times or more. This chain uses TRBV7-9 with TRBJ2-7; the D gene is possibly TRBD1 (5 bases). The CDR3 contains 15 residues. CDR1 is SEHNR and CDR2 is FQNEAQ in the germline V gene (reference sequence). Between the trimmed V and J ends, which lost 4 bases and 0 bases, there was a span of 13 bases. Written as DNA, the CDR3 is TGTGCCAGCAGCTCGAGGCAGGGTAGCTCCTACGAGCAGTACTTC. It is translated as CASSSRQGSSYEQYF.

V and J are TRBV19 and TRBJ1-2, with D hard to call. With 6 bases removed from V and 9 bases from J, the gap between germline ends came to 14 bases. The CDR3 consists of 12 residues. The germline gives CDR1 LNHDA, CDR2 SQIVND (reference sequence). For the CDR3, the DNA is TGTGCCAGTAGCCTCGCCCCCGGCAGCTACACCTTC. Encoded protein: CASSLAPGSYTF.

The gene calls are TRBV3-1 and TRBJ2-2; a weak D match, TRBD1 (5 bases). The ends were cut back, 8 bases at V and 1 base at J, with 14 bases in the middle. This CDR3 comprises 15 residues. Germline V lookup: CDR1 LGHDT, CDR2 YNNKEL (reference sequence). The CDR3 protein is CASFTGQGNTGELFF. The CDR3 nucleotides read TGTGCCAGCTTTACCGGCCAGGGGAACACCGGGGAGCTGTTTTTT. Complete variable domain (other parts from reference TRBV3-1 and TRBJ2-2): DTAVSQTPKYLVTQMGNDKSIKCEQNLGHDTMYWYKQDSKKFLKIMFSYNNKELIINETVPNRFSPKSPDKAHLNLHINSLELGDSAVYFCASFTGQGNTGELFFGEGSRLTVL.

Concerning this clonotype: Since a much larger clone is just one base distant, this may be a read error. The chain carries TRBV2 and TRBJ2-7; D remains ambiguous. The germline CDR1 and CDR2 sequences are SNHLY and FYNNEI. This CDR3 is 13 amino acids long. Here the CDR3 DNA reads TGTGCCAGCAGGCCCCTTAGCTCCCACGAGCAGTACTTC. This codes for CASRPLSSHEQYF.

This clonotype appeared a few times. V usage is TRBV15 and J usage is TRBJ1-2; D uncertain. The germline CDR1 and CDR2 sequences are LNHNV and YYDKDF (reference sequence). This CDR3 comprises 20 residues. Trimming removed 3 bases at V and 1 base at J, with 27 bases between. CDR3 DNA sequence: TGTGCCACCAGCAGGCTTCAGCGGTACAACGCGATCTCCAATAACTATGGCTACACCTTC. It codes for CATSRLQRYNAISNNYGYTF. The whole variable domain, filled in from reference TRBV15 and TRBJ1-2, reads DAMVIQNPRYQVTQFGKPVTLSCSQTLNHNVMYWYQQKSSQAPKLLFHYYDKDFNNEADTPDNFQSRRPNTSFCFLDIRSPGLGDTAMYLCATSRLQRYNAISNNYGYTFGSGTRLTVV.

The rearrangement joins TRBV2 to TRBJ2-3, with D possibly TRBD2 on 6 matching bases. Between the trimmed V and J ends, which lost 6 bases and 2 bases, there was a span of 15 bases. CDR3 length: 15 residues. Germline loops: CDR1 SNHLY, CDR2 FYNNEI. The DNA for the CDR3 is TGTGCCAGCAGCCAGACCTGGGGGGTCACAGATACGCAGTATTTT. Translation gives CASSQTWGVTDTQYF.

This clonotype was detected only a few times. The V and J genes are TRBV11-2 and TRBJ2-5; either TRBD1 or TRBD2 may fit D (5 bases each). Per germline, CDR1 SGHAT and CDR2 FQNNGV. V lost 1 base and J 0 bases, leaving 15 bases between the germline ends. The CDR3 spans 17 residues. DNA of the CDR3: TGTGCCAGCAGCTTAGGGGTGAGGGGTCAGTACCAAGAGACCCAGTACTTC. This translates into CASSLGVRGQYQETQYF.

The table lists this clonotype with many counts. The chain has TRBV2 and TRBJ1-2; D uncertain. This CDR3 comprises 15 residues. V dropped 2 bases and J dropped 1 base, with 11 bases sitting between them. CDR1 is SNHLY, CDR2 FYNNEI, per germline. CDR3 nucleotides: TGTGCCAGCAGTGAATTAGGCAGGAGTAACTATGGCTACACCTTC. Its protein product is CASSELGRSNYGYTF. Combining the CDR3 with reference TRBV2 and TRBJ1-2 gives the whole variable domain EPEVTQTPSHQVTQMGQEVILRCVPISNHLYFYWYRQILGQKVEFLVSFYNNEISEKSEIFDDQFSVERPDGSNFTLKIRSTKLEDSAMYFCASSELGRSNYGYTFGSGTRLTVV.

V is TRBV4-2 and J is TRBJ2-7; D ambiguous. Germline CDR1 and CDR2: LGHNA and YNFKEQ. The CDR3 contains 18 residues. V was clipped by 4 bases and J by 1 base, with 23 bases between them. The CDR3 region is CASSRVLYSCPQSYEQYF. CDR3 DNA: TGTGCCAGCAGCCGAGTCCTTTATTCGTGTCCGCAGTCCTACGAGCAGTACTTC.

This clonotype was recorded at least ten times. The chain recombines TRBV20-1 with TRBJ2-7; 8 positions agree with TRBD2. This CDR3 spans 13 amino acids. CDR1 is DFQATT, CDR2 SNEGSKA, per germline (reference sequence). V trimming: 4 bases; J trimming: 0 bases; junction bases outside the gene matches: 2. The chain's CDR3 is CSATSGSSYEQYF. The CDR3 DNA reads TGCAGTGCTACCAGCGGGAGCTCCTACGAGCAGTACTTC.

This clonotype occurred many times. CDR3 nucleotide sequence: TGTGCCAGCAGCTCCGGCCGGGACAGCCTTCATCAGCCCCAGCATTTT. As protein: CASSSGRDSLHQPQHF. J is TRBJ1-5 and V is TRBV7-9, with 7 bases aligning to TRBD1. Germline loops: CDR1 SEHNR, CDR2 FQNEAQ (reference sequence). The trim removed 4 bases at V and 5 bases at J, leaving 11 bases unmatched. This CDR3 has 16 residues.

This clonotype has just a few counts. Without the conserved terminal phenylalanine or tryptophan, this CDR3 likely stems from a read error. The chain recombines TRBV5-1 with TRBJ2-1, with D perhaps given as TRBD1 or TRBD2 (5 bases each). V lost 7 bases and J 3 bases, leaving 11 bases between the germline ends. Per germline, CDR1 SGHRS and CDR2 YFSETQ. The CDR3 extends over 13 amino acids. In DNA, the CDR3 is TGCGCCAGCGGGGACCCAATCTACAATGAGCAGTTCCTC. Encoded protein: CASGDPIYNEQFL.

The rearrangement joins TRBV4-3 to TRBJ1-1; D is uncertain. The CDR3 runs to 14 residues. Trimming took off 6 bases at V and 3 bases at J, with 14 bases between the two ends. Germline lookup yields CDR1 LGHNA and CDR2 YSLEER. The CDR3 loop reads CASSRTPQDTEAFF. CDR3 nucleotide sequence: TGCGCCAGCAGTAGGACCCCGCAGGACACTGAAGCTTTCTTT.

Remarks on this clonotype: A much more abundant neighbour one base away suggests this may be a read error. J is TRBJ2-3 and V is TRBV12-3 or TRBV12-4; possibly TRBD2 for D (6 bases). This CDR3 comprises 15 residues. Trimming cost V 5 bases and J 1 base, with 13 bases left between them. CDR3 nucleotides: TGTGCCAGCAGTCCCCGCGGGGAGGGCACAGATACGCAGTATTTT. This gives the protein CASSPRGEGTDTQYF.

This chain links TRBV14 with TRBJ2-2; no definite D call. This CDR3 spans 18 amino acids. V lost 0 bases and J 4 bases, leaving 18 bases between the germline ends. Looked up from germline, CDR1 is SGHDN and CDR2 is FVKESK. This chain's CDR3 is CASSQDLGNPVGTGELFF. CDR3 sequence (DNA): TGTGCCAGCAGCCAAGATTTGGGGAACCCGGTGGGCACCGGGGAGCTGTTTTTT.

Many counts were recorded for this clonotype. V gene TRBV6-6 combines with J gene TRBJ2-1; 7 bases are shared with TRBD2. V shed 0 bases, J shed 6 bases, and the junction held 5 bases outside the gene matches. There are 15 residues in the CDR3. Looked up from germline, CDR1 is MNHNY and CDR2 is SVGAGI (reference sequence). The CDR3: CASSYSISGGNEQFF. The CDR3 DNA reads TGTGCCAGCAGTTACTCGATTTCGGGGGGCAATGAGCAGTTCTTC.

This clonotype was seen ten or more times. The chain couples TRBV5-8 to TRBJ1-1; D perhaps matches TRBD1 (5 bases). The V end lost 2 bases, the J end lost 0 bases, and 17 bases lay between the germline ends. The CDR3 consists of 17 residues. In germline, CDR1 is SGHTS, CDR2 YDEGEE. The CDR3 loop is CASSFRGRGSMNTEAFF. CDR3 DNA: TGTGCCAGCAGCTTCCGGGGGAGGGGAAGCATGAACACTGAAGCTTTCTTT.

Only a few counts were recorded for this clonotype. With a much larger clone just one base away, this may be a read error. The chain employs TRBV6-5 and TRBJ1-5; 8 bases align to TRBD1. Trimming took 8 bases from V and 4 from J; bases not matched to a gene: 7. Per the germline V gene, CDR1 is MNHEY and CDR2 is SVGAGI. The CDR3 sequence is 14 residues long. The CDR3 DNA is TGTGCCAGCGGCCCAGGGGGCGGGAATCAGCCCCAGCATTTT. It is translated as CASGPGGGNQPQHF.

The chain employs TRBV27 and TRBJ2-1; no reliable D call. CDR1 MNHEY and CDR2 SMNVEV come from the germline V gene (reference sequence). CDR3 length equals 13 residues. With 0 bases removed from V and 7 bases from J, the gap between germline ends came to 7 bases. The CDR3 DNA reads TGTGCCAGCAGTTTATCCCCCGTAAATGAGCAGTTCTTC. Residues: CASSLSPVNEQFF.

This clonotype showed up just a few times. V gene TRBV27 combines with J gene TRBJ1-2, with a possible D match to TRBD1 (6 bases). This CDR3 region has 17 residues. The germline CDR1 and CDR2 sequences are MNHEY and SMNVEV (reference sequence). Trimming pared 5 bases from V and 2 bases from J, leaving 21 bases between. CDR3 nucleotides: TGTGCCAGCAGTCCCACAGGGACACTCATAGACAACTATGGCTACACCTTC. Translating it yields CASSPTGTLIDNYGYTF.

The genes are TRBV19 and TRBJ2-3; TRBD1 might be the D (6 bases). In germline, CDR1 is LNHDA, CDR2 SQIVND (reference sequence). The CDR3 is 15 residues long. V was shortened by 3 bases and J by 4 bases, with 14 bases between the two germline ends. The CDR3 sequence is CASSIYEGVPDTQYF. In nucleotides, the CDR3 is TGTGCCAGTAGTATTTACGAGGGGGTTCCAGATACGCAGTATTTT.

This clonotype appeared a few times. The DNA for the CDR3 is TGTGCCAGCTCACCCCCGGGCCAGCGGGTCAATGAGCAGTTCTTC. Amino acid sequence: CASSPPGQRVNEQFF. V usage is TRBV18 and J usage is TRBJ2-1; tentatively, D is TRBD2 (6 bases). V shed 3 bases and J shed 6 bases, with 15 bases lying between them. Germline CDR1 reads KGHSH; CDR2 reads LQKENI. The CDR3 has 15 amino acids.